The source of this T cell receptor (beta chain) is a study of blood T cell repertoires in COVID-19. Across the whole study: Sites across the United States, Italy and Spain contributed samples from acute and convalescent COVID-19.

All enrollees were about 18 to 89 years old and from approximately 24 US areas. In assigning cohorts, the study relied on participant-reported clinical history. CDR1 is SGHNT, CDR2 YENEEA, per germline. V shed 5 bases and J 0 bases; nucleotides not matched to a gene: 6. The CDR3 consists of 17 residues. Original handling: Using reference gene primer amplification, nucleated cell counts were estimated. The repertoire was sequenced with immunoSEQ multiplex PCR; TCRdb's copy has only in-frame clones and lacks some. D and trimming were read from the DNA, whereas the V and J calls and clone size are those reported in that table. The repertoire holds hundreds of thousands of clones, with approximately 89% as singletons.

The chain uses TRBV11-3 and TRBJ2-2, with 10 bases aligning to TRBD2. Specimen: PBMCs or T cells enriched from blood (not recorded which). This clonotype was sampled from a man aged 35-49 years in a cohort exposed to, infected with or recovered from COVID-19 (not recorded which). The DNA for the CDR3 is TGTGCCAGCAGCACCGGACTAGCGGAAGCGAACACCGGGGAGCTGTTTTTT. Translation gives CASSTGLAEANTGELFF.